Below, 24 T cell receptor beta chains from the same sample are listed, as sequenced in a study of blood T cell repertoires in COVID-19. Clones were sequenced by immunoSEQ multiplex PCR, and TCRdb holds only the in-frame ones, with some missing. The repertoire includes 150,000 or so clones, roughly 80% of them detected once, and 25% to 30% sits in the top ten. What was sequenced was peripheral blood. These receptors were obtained from a woman aged 60-75 years with acute or convalescent COVID-19.

This clone has only one observation. The chain carries TRBV5-1 and TRBJ1-4; D gene uncertain. The CDR3 sequence is 16 residues long. Trimming pared 3 bases from V and 0 bases from J, leaving 12 bases between. Germline-derived CDR1 and CDR2 are SGHRS and YFSETQ. CDR3 sequence reads: CASSSGNQATNEKLFF. The CDR3 DNA follows: TGCGCCAGCAGCTCCGGGAATCAGGCAACTAATGAAAAACTGTTTTTT.

The chain combines TRBV5-8 with TRBJ2-5, with TRBD1 matching over 9 bases. V shed 4 bases, J shed 1 base, and the junction held 8 bases outside the gene matches. The CDR3 covers 16 residues. The V gene's germline CDR1 is SGHTS and CDR2 YDEGEE. CDR3 sequence reads: CASSRGQGVGQETQYF. As DNA, the CDR3 is TGTGCCAGCAGCCGGGGACAGGGAGTAGGCCAAGAGACCCAGTACTTC.

This chain links TRBV2 with TRBJ2-3; D gene unclear. The length of the CDR3 is 13 residues. Trimming removed 2 bases at V and 0 bases at J, with 3 bases between. Germline CDR1 is SNHLY and CDR2 is FYNNEI. CDR3: CASSESSTDTQYF. In DNA, the CDR3 is TGTGCCAGCAGTGAATCGAGCACAGATACGCAGTATTTT. The full variable domain, in which reference TRBV2 and TRBJ2-3 provide the parts outside the CDR3, is EPEVTQTPSHQVTQMGQEVILRCVPISNHLYFYWYRQILGQKVEFLVSFYNNEISEKSEIFDDQFSVERPDGSNFTLKIRSTKLEDSAMYFCASSESSTDTQYFGPGTRLTVL.

This chain links TRBV28 with TRBJ2-1, with a weak D call TRBD1 (5 bases). V lost 2 bases to trimming and J lost 1 base, with 15 bases between them. Per germline, CDR1 MDHEN and CDR2 SYDVKM. This CDR3 comprises 17 residues. DNA of the CDR3: TGTGCCAGCAGTTTAATTTCAGGGTTAGGGTCCTACAATGAGCAGTTCTTC. This gives the protein CASSLISGLGSYNEQFF.

This chain connects TRBV27 to TRBJ2-2; 7 bases line up with TRBD2. The CDR3 loop spans 15 amino acids. The ends lost 5 bases at V and 7 bases at J; junction bases unmatched: 10. Germline assignment: CDR1 MNHEY and CDR2 SMNVEV (reference sequence). CDR3 region: CASSPGTTPSGELFF. The CDR3 coding sequence is TGTGCCAGCAGTCCTGGGACTACCCCAAGCGGGGAGCTGTTTTTT.

The chain has TRBV27 and TRBJ2-3; D possibly corresponds to TRBD2 (7 bases). V was shortened by 2 bases and J by 8 bases, with 14 bases between the two germline ends. There are 14 residues in the CDR3. The germline V gene has CDR1 MNHEY and CDR2 SMNVEV (reference sequence). As DNA, the CDR3 is TGTGCCAGCAGTTTAGGGGGGGGCCCCATTACGCAGTATTTT. Translated: CASSLGGGPITQYF.

The V gene is TRBV20-1, the J gene TRBJ2-5, with 9 positions matching TRBD2. This CDR3 spans 15 amino acids. The junction had 7 bases not matched to a gene; V was cut back by 3 bases and J by 2 bases. Germline V gene sequence: CDR1 DFQATT, CDR2 SNEGSKA (reference sequence). The CDR3 sequence: CSASKGSGGQETQYF. For the CDR3, the DNA is TGCAGTGCTAGTAAGGGTAGCGGGGGACAAGAGACCCAGTACTTC.

The rearrangement links TRBV2 to TRBJ2-5; 10 nucleotides agree with TRBD2. The CDR3 sequence is 18 residues long. Germline lookup yields CDR1 SNHLY and CDR2 FYNNEI. V lost 3 bases to trimming and J lost 1 base; unmatched junction nucleotides: 11. Here the CDR3 DNA reads TGTGCCAGCAGTGATATAGTGGTGGTAGCGGGGGGCCAAGAGACCCAGTACTTC. Its translation is CASSDIVVVAGGQETQYF.

The V call is TRBV3-1 (or the pseudogene TRBV3-2), the J call TRBJ1-6; 7 nucleotides match TRBD1. The germline CDR1 and CDR2 sequences are LGHDT and YNNKEL (reference sequence). J gave up 7 bases and V 4 bases, and 4 bases lay outside the gene matches. The CDR3 runs to 14 residues. CDR3 amino acids: CASSLGQDNSPLHF. CDR3 nucleotide sequence: TGTGCCAGCAGCCTCGGACAGGACAATTCACCCCTCCACTTT.

The J gene is TRBJ1-5, the V gene TRBV5-4; 8 bases agree with TRBD1. V lost 4 bases to trimming and J lost 6 bases; unmatched junction nucleotides: 15. The CDR3 runs to 17 residues. Per the germline V gene, CDR1 is SGHNT and CDR2 is YYREEE (reference sequence). CDR3 sequence: CASSPTFDRGKSQPQHF. The CDR3 nucleotides are TGTGCCAGCAGCCCCACCTTTGACAGGGGTAAGAGTCAGCCCCAGCATTTT.

The chain uses TRBV19 and TRBJ1-2; perhaps TRBD1 as D (6 bases). The length of the CDR3 is 16 residues. V lost 8 bases to trimming and J lost 0 bases, with 19 bases between them. Per germline, CDR1 LNHDA and CDR2 SQIVND (reference sequence). The CDR3 DNA sequence: TGTGCCAGTCACCCCCGGGGGGCGCCTTCTAACTATGGCTACACCTTC. Its protein product is CASHPRGAPSNYGYTF.

DNA of the CDR3: TGCAGCGTACGAGGGACAGGGGCGATCTCAGATGGCTACACCTTC. Its protein is CSVRGTGAISDGYTF. The chain is built from TRBV29-1 and TRBJ1-2, with TRBD1 matching 10 bases. Germline V gene sequence: CDR1 SQVTM, CDR2 ANQGSEA. V shed 6 bases, J shed 6 bases, and the junction held 13 bases outside the gene matches. The CDR3 totals 15 residues.

The rearrangement links TRBV2 to TRBJ1-5, with 9 positions matching TRBD1. This CDR3 region has 14 residues. Unmatched junction bases numbered 5, after V lost 4 bases and J lost 7 bases. Germline assignment: CDR1 SNHLY and CDR2 FYNNEI. Here the CDR3 DNA reads TGTGCCAGCAGTGGGGGACAGGGTCACCAGCCCCAGCATTTT. It specifies CASSGGQGHQPQHF.

This clone was counted only a few times. The rearrangement links TRBV27 to TRBJ1-4, with 9 positions matching TRBD1. CDR1 is MNHEY, CDR2 SMNVEV, per germline (reference sequence). The trim removed 5 bases at V and 10 bases at J, leaving 8 bases unmatched. The CDR3 is 14 residues long. The CDR3 is CASSTRTGVGKLFF. In nucleotides, the CDR3 is TGTGCCAGCAGTACACGGACAGGGGTAGGAAAACTGTTTTTT.

This CDR3 reads CASSLGDRGRDEQFF. DNA of the CDR3: TGTGCCAGCAGCCTCGGGGACAGGGGAAGAGATGAGCAGTTCTTC. This sequence joins TRBV3-1 (or the pseudogene TRBV3-2) and TRBJ2-1; 10 bases fit TRBD1. CDR1 is LGHDT and CDR2 is YNNKEL in the germline V gene (reference sequence). Trimming removed 4 bases from V and 8 bases from J; junction bases left unmatched: 8. The CDR3 sequence is 15 residues long.

V and J are TRBV5-6 and TRBJ1-2, with D perhaps matching TRBD1 (6 bases). Trimming left V 4 bases short and J 4 bases short, with 14 bases between. The CDR3 is made up of 14 amino acids. The germline CDR1 and CDR2 sequences are SGHDT and YYEEEE. This CDR3 reads CASSDYRVAYGYTF. The DNA for the CDR3 is TGTGCCAGCAGCGACTACAGGGTGGCCTATGGCTACACCTTC.

The chain couples TRBV7-3 to TRBJ2-3; D is perhaps TRBD1 (5 bases). Germline V CDR1 and CDR2: SGHTA, FQGTGA. The CDR3 runs 15 residues. V lost 1 base and J 5 bases, leaving 13 bases between the germline ends. The CDR3 loop is CASSLSTTAKDTQYF. The CDR3 nucleotides are TGTGCCAGCAGCTTAAGTACGACAGCCAAAGATACGCAGTATTTT.

This clone was found once. The chain has TRBV19 and TRBJ2-6; TRBD1 aligns across 7 bases. The CDR3 spans 15 residues. J gave up 2 bases and V 7 bases, and 5 bases lay outside the gene matches. Germline V lookup: CDR1 LNHDA, CDR2 SQIVND (reference sequence). CDR3 bases: TGTGCCAGTACCATCGACAGGGCTGGGGCCAACGTCCTGACTTTC. It yields the protein CASTIDRAGANVLTF.

This chain links TRBV29-1 with TRBJ2-3; weak D call: TRBD2 (7 bases). V lost 0 bases, J lost 6 bases, and 16 bases lay in between. CDR1 SQVTM and CDR2 ANQGSEA come from the germline V gene. The CDR3 loop spans 15 amino acids. CDR3 sequence reads: CSVEDLGARGDTQYF. In DNA form, the CDR3 reads TGCAGCGTTGAAGATCTGGGGGCGCGGGGGGATACGCAGTATTTT.

The chain couples TRBV19 to TRBJ1-2; D uncertain. This CDR3 spans 11 amino acids. Germline V gene sequence: CDR1 LNHDA, CDR2 SQIVND (reference sequence). Trimming took off 11 bases at V and 2 bases at J, with 9 bases between the two ends. The CDR3 DNA reads TGTGCCTGCTTGAGGAACTATGGCTACACCTTC. Protein product: CACLRNYGYTF.

The chain recombines TRBV18 with TRBJ2-1; tentatively, D is TRBD2 (6 bases). Trimming cost V 2 bases and J 4 bases, with 12 bases left between them. This CDR3 comprises 15 residues. Germline V lookup: CDR1 KGHSH, CDR2 LQKENI. DNA of the CDR3: TGTGCCAGCTCACCAGAGCTTAGCGGATACAATGAGCAGTTCTTC. Its protein is CASSPELSGYNEQFF.

In DNA, the CDR3 is TGTGCCAGCAGCTTAGAGGAGGACAGGGCCCCTGGGGGAAACACCATATATTTT. Translating gives CASSLEEDRAPGGNTIYF. The J gene is TRBJ1-3, the V gene TRBV7-4; 8 bases are a match to TRBD1. The CDR3 is 18 amino acids. Germline V gene lookup returns CDR1 SGHVT and CDR2 SQSDAQ. V shed 1 base and J 4 bases; nucleotides not matched to a gene: 12. The full variable domain, rest sourced from reference TRBV7-4 and TRBJ1-3, is GAGVSQSPRYKVAKRGRDVALRCDSISGHVTLYWYRQTLGQGSEVLTYSQSDAQRDKSGRPSGRFSAERPERSVSTLKIQRTEQGDSAVYLCASSLEEDRAPGGNTIYFGEGSWLTVV.

This clone was detected a few times. CDR3 coding DNA: TGTGCCAGCAGTAGACAGGGAGATGGCTACACCTTC. Its translation is CASSRQGDGYTF. V and J are TRBV3-1 (or the pseudogene TRBV3-2) and TRBJ1-2; 7 bases line up with TRBD1. V was clipped by 6 bases and J by 6 bases; unmatched bases: 4. The germline V gene has CDR1 LGHDT and CDR2 YNNKEL (reference sequence). The CDR3 has 12 residues.

This clone was seen a few times. The rearrangement joins TRBV30 to TRBJ1-6; D is unresolved. Trimming shortened V by 4 bases and J by 8 bases, and 18 bases separated the two germline ends. Germline CDR1 is GTSNPN and CDR2 is SVGIG (reference sequence). The CDR3 spans 15 residues. As DNA, the CDR3 is TGTGCCTGGAAAGGATTGGCTGGGAGGGATTCACCCCTCCACTTT. Translating it yields CAWKGLAGRDSPLHF.